This T cell receptor beta chain was retrieved from a study of shared T cell receptors in the human thymus. The repertoire was sequenced with immunoSEQ multiplex PCR; TCRdb's copy has only in-frame clones and lacks some. The table lists 600,000 to 900,000 clones, approximately 83% of them singletons. Germline trimming cut 6 bases from V and 4 bases from J; bases unmatched to any gene: 10. CDR3 length: 15 amino acids. The V gene's germline CDR1 is MNHNS and CDR2 SASEGT. This same sample was also taken into another study, of human thymus T cells. Per that paper: Obtained as resections during corrective heart surgery, the thymus tissue was then studied. Use of V and J genes seemed skewed within the thymic and blood repertoires.

The chain has TRBV6-1 and TRBJ1-2; TRBD1 matches 8 bases. The sample was thymocytes. The source is a girl under two years old with a congenital heart defect. CDR3 amino acids: CASRVGRGQVYGYTF. The DNA of the CDR3 is TGTGCCAGCAGGGTAGGCAGGGGGCAGGTCTATGGCTACACCTTC.